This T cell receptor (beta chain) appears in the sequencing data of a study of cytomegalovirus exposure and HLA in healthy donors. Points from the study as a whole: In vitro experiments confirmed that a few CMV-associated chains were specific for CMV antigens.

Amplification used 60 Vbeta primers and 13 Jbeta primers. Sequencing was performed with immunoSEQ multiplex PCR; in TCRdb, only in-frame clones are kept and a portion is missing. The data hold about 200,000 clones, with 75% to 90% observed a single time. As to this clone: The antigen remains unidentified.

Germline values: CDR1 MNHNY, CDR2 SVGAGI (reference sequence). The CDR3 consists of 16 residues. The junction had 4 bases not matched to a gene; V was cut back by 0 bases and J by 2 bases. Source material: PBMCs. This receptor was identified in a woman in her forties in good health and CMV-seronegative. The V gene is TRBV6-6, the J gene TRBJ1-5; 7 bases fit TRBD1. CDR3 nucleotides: TGTGCCAGCAGTTACTCAGGGGGCGCCGGCAATCAGCCCCAGCATTTT. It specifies CASSYSGGAGNQPQHF.